The present TCR beta chain was sequenced within a study of cytomegalovirus exposure and HLA in healthy donors. Points from the study as a whole: Researchers reported from a later analysis that most CMV-associated TCR beta chains appeared HLA-restricted. The authors considered a cluster of highly shared sequence variants likely to be a sequencing artifact. In an earlier analysis, in around 590 donors, most V segments appeared productive either ~87% or ~30% of the time.

PCR was performed using 60 Vbeta and 13 Jbeta primers. TCRdb keeps only in-frame clones here, not all; method: immunoSEQ multiplex PCR. This table has 130,000 to 150,000 clones, roughly 76% appearing once. About this clone: The antigen is not known.

Germline CDR1 and CDR2: SGHRS and YFSETQ. Between the trimmed V and J ends, which lost 4 bases and 4 bases, there was a span of 14 bases. The CDR3 covers 14 residues. The clonotype comes from a woman between 40 and 55 years old in good health and CMV-seronegative. This chain links TRBV5-1 with TRBJ2-5, with TRBD1 as a possible D gene (6 bases). Specimen: PBMCs. The CDR3 DNA sequence: TGCGCCAGCAGCAAAACAGGGTTCGCAGAGACCCAGTACTTC. As protein: CASSKTGFAETQYF.